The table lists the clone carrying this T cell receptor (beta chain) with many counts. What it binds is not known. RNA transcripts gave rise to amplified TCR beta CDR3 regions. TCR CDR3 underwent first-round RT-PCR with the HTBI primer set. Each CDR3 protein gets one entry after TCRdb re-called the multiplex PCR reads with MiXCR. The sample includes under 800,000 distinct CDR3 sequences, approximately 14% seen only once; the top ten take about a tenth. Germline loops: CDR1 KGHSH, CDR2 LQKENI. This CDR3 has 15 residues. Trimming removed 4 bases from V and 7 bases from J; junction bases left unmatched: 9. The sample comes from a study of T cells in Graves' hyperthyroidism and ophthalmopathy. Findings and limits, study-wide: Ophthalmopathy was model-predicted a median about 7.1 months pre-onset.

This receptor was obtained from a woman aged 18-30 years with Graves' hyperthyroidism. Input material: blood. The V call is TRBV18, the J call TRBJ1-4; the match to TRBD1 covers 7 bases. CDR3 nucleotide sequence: TGTGCCAGCTCACTACAGGGGAGTAGGGGTGAAAAACTGTTTTTT. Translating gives CASSLQGSRGEKLFF.